A selection of T cell receptor beta chains follows, all from one sample in a study of OX40 agonist ivuxolimab in advanced cancers. Assay: immunoSEQ multiplex PCR; the TCRdb copy retains only in-frame clones and omits some. This sample yields 91,000 or so clones, of which roughly 95% are seen a single time; approximately 0.2% belongs to the top ten. This specimen was CD4+ or CD8+ T cells sorted from blood, taken in a trial of the OX40 agonist ivuxolimab. The receptor source for this set is an adult with an advanced solid tumor such as melanoma, head and neck, liver or kidney cancer. The conserved cysteine and the conserved F or W are not part of the CDR3 here. Not every row has a clone size; where given, it reads once, few, many or a size class.

CDR3aa: ASSRTEGYEQY; abundance: NA; v_gene: TRBV4-1
CDR3aa: ASSAPGLGLALH; abundance: NA; v_gene: TRBV25-1
CDR3aa: AWSSGTSGRNEQF; abundance: once; v_gene: TRBV30
CDR3aa: ASSLYRDSGFNYEQY; abundance: NA; v_gene: TRBV11-1
CDR3aa: ASSLGRGGEQY; abundance: NA; v_gene: TRBV7-6
CDR3aa: ASSFVQVSSPLH; abundance: NA; v_gene: TRBV6-5
CDR3aa: ASSRPPRDTQY; abundance: NA; v_gene: TRBV7-2
CDR3aa: ASSKAGAAAEAF; abundance: NA; v_gene: TRBV5-6
CDR3aa: ASSISQPRDYGYT; abundance: once; v_gene: TRBV19
CDR3aa: AISESLAGGNEQY; abundance: NA; v_gene: TRBV10-3
CDR3aa: ASSQASLTGATYEQY; abundance: NA; v_gene: TRBV4-3
CDR3aa: ASSVGQVMNTGELF; abundance: NA; v_gene: TRBV5-1
CDR3aa: SATPTGGGQPQH; abundance: NA; v_gene: TRBV29-1
CDR3aa: ASSLHSQPSYYEQY; abundance: NA; v_gene: TRBV7-2
CDR3aa: ASSPQDRGPGQPQH; abundance: NA; v_gene: TRBV28
CDR3aa: AIGRVNSPLH; abundance: NA; v_gene: TRBV6-6
CDR3aa: ASSEQGAGELF; abundance: few; v_gene: TRBV18
CDR3aa: ASSLTPGQGTDTQY; abundance: NA; v_gene: TRBV5-8
CDR3aa: ASSSIHRGRSGELF; abundance: NA; v_gene: TRBV27
CDR3aa: ASSERAETQY; abundance: NA; v_gene: TRBV6-1
CDR3aa: ASSSGGSGANVLT; abundance: NA; v_gene: TRBV11-3
CDR3aa: ASSPERRGYETQY; abundance: NA; v_gene: TRBV5-4
CDR3aa: ASSPDSTEAF; abundance: NA; v_gene: TRBV18
CDR3aa: ASSLFNTNQPQH; abundance: NA; v_gene: TRBV5-1
CDR3aa: ASSSVNEKLF; abundance: NA; v_gene: TRBV5-1
CDR3aa: AISSTLRGVYSGANVLT; abundance: once; v_gene: TRBV10-3
CDR3aa: ASAGTGSRDTQY; abundance: once; v_gene: TRBV18
CDR3aa: ASSRPPGDEQF; abundance: NA; v_gene: TRBV2
CDR3aa: ASSVGQGRREQY; abundance: NA; v_gene: TRBV9
CDR3aa: ASGSPFYNEQF; abundance: NA; v_gene: TRBV9
CDR3aa: ASRSIGVSYEQY; abundance: NA; v_gene: TRBV2
CDR3aa: ASSLGGRYYGYT; abundance: NA; v_gene: TRBV5-6
CDR3aa: ASSKTANTEAF; abundance: NA; v_gene: TRBV6-5
CDR3aa: ASSLNSKNIQY; abundance: NA; v_gene: TRBV5-1